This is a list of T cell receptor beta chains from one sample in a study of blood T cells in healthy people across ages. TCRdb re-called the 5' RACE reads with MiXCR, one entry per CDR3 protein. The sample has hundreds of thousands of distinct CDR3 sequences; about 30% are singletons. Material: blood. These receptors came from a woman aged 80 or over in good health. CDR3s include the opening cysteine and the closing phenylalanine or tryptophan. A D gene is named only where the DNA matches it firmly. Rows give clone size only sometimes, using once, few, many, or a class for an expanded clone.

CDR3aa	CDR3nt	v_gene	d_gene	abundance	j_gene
CASSVGLAGSTQYF	TGTGCCAGCAGTGTCGGACTAGCGGGGTCTACGCAGTATTTT	TRBV6-5	TRBD2	many	TRBJ2-3
CASSQGGGRPQHF	TGTGCCAGCAGTCAGGGCGGGGGGAGGCCCCAGCATTTT	TRBV6-5	-	-	TRBJ1-5
CASSPLRGGTEAFF	TGTGCCAGCAGCCCCCTCAGGGGGGGAACTGAAGCTTTCTTT	TRBV7-2	TRBD1	many	TRBJ1-1
CASSPDTGALGEQYF	TGTGCCAGCTCACCAGACACAGGGGCGCTTGGCGAGCAGTACTTC	TRBV18	TRBD1	-	TRBJ2-7
CASRRFGAYEQYF	TGTGCCAGCAGGCGTTTTGGGGCCTACGAGCAGTACTTC	TRBV12-3/TRBV12-4	-	few	TRBJ2-7
CASSLMDYGGDSYNEQFF	TGTGCCAGCAGCTTAATGGATTACGGCGGAGACTCCTACAATGAGCAGTTCTTC	TRBV7-3	-	-	TRBJ2-1
CASSFRTGDREQYF	TGTGCCAGCAGTTTCCGGACAGGGGATCGGGAGCAGTACTTC	TRBV12-3/TRBV12-4	TRBD1	many	TRBJ2-7
CASSFQGSYNSPLHF	TGTGCCAGCAGTTTCCAGGGGTCCTATAATTCACCCCTCCACTTT	TRBV27	-	few	TRBJ1-6
CSVGTAGWGTQYF	TGCAGCGTCGGGACGGCGGGGTGGGGTACGCAGTATTTT	TRBV29-1	-	-	TRBJ2-3
CASSVRLAAYNEQFF	TGTGCCAGCAGCGTACGGCTAGCGGCGTACAATGAGCAGTTCTTC	TRBV9	TRBD2	many	TRBJ2-1
CSALLGPPDSTGELFF	TGCAGCGCTTTATTGGGACCGCCTGATTCGACCGGGGAGCTGTTTTTT	TRBV20-1	-	-	TRBJ2-2
CASSQDVRAGSVPDRTDTQYF	TGCGCCAGCAGCCAAGATGTAAGGGCAGGTAGCGTTCCAGATCGCACAGATACGCAGTATTTT	TRBV4-1	-	many	TRBJ2-3
CSAISWGAVYNEQYF	TGCAGTGCCATCAGCTGGGGGGCAGTCTACAACGAGCAGTACTTC	TRBV20-1	-	few	TRBJ2-7
CAGSRHVPGQGGSGYTF	TGTGCCGGCAGTCGCCATGTTCCGGGACAGGGAGGGAGTGGCTACACCTTC	TRBV6-1	TRBD1	-	TRBJ1-2
CASSQPQSSGANVLTF	TGCGCCAGCAGCCAACCACAGAGCTCTGGGGCCAACGTCCTGACTTTC	TRBV4-1	-	-	TRBJ2-6
CASSPAPRVSEQYF	TGTGCCAGCAGCCCTGCGCCAAGGGTGAGCGAGCAGTACTTC	TRBV6-6	-	many	TRBJ2-7
CASSLQGGWSTEAFF	TGTGCCAGCAGTTTACAGGGAGGATGGAGTACTGAAGCTTTCTTT	TRBV27	-	-	TRBJ1-1
CASRYTFADETQYF	TGTGCCAGCAGATACACGTTCGCCGACGAGACCCAGTACTTC	TRBV7-2	-	many	TRBJ2-5
CAWSVPGTANTGELFF	TGTGCCTGGAGTGTACCCGGGACAGCTAACACCGGGGAGCTGTTTTTT	TRBV30	TRBD1	few	TRBJ2-2
CSANAGRGRVTQYF	TGCAGTGCCAATGCCGGTAGGGGTCGGGTGACCCAGTACTTC	TRBV20-1	-	many	TRBJ2-5
CASSSSGGISYEQFF	TGTGCCAGCAGTTCTAGCGGGGGGATTTCATATGAGCAGTTCTTC	TRBV12-3/TRBV12-4	TRBD2	once	TRBJ2-1
CASSSEGTVHYGYTF	TGCGCCAGCAGCTCCGAGGGGACAGTCCACTATGGCTACACCTTC	TRBV5-1	TRBD1	many	TRBJ1-2